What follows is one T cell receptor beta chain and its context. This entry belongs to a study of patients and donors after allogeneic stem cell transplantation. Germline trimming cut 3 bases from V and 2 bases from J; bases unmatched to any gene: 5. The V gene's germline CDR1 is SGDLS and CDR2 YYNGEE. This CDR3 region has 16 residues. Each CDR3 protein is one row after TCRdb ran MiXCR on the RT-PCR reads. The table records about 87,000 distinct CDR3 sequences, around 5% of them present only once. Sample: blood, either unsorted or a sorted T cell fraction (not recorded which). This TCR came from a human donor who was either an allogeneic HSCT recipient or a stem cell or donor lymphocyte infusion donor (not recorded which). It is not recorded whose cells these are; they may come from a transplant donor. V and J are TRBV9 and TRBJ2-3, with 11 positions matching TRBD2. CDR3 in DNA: TGTGCCAGCAGCGGAAGACTAGCGGGGTACACAGATACGCAGTATTTT. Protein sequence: CASSGRLAGYTDTQYF.